The clone carrying this T cell receptor beta chain was seen repeatedly, ten times or more. The antigen is not known. This CDR3 has 14 residues. Germline V gene sequence: CDR1 LGHDT, CDR2 YNNKEL (reference sequence). Trimming shortened V by 0 bases and J by 0 bases, and 5 bases separated the two germline ends. This sample was taken from a study of T cells in Graves' hyperthyroidism and ophthalmopathy. The study, taken as a whole, reports: Ophthalmopathy and stable hyperthyroidism were told apart by a 13 V-J model.

TCR beta CDR3 region amplification was performed from RNA transcripts. TCR CDR3 underwent first-round RT-PCR with the HTBI primer set. TCRdb ran MiXCR on the multiplex PCR reads and lists one entry per CDR3 protein. The data hold roughly 500,000 distinct CDR3 sequences, with 15% to 20% observed a single time. This TCR came from a young woman with Graves' ophthalmopathy. Sequenced input: blood. The gene calls are TRBV3-1 and TRBJ2-5; D is uncertain. This chain's CDR3 is CASSQETYQETQYF. The CDR3 nucleotides read TGTGCCAGCAGCCAAGAGACTTACCAAGAGACCCAGTACTTC.